These 25 T cell receptor beta chains originate from one sample sequenced in a study of control samples from healthy donors and cancer patients. Using immunoSEQ multiplex PCR, the repertoire was profiled, and TCRdb retains in-frame clones only, with some absent. The data contain over 15,000 clones, around 80% of them singletons. The sequenced sample consisted of PBMCs. All receptors derive from a man older than 75 with head and neck cancer.

The rearrangement joins TRBV5-5 to TRBJ1-2; possible D gene TRBD1, 6 bases. Germline CDR1 and CDR2: SGHKS and YYEKEE (reference sequence). The germline V and J ends were trimmed by 0 bases and 4 bases, with 19 bases remaining between them. CDR3 length equals 17 residues. CDR3 protein: CASSLEEVGQRTYGYTF. The CDR3 coding sequence is TGTGCCAGCAGCTTGGAGGAAGTAGGACAGCGCACCTATGGCTACACCTTC.

The V gene is TRBV28, the J gene TRBJ1-1; D may be TRBD1 (6 bases). The V gene's germline CDR1 is MDHEN and CDR2 SYDVKM. The V and J ends lost 6 bases and 11 bases respectively, with 19 bases between them. The CDR3 runs 13 residues. CDR3 amino acids: CASSEGGGRIAFF. The CDR3 bases are TGTGCCAGCAGCGAGGGGGGAGGGAGGATTGCTTTCTTT.

This clone was seen once. The CDR3 sequence: CASSDWTSGSEEQYF. CDR3 nucleotides: TGCGCCAGCAGCGACTGGACTAGCGGGAGTGAAGAGCAGTACTTC. The chain employs TRBV5-1 and TRBJ2-7, with 13 positions matching TRBD2. CDR3 size: 15 residues. Germline V gene sequence: CDR1 SGHRS, CDR2 YFSETQ. Trimming took 4 bases from V and 7 from J; bases not matched to a gene: 8. Full variable domain (outside the CDR3, taken from reference TRBV5-1 and TRBJ2-7): KAGVTQTPRYLIKTRGQQVTLSCSPISGHRSVSWYQQTPGQGLQFLFEYFSETQRNKGNFPGRFSGRQFSNSRSEMNVSTLELGDSALYLCASSDWTSGSEEQYFGPGTRLTVT.

This rearrangement joins TRBV3-1 (or the pseudogene TRBV3-2) to TRBJ2-1; TRBD1 matches at 9 bases. V lost 1 base and J lost 13; bases outside the gene matches: 8. The CDR3 totals 14 residues. Germline V CDR1 and CDR2: LGHDT, YNNKEL (reference sequence). The CDR3 DNA reads as TGTGCCAGCAGCCAAGGGGGGACAGGGATAGATCAGTTCTTC. It is translated as CASSQGGTGIDQFF.

The CDR3, as DNA: TGTGCCAGCAGAGCGGGAGGCCCCAACGAGCAGTACTTC. Its translation is CASRAGGPNEQYF. The chain carries TRBV7-9 and TRBJ2-7, with 9 bases lining up with TRBD2. Unmatched junction bases numbered 5, after V lost 6 bases and J lost 5 bases. Germline lookup yields CDR1 SEHNR and CDR2 FQNEAQ (reference sequence). The CDR3 consists of 13 residues.

The chain is built from TRBV2 and TRBJ2-3, with D perhaps TRBD1 (5 bases). Trimming stripped 4 bases from V and 1 base from J, with 9 bases between. Per the germline V gene, CDR1 is SNHLY and CDR2 is FYNNEI. The CDR3 runs to 14 residues. The CDR3 DNA is TGTGCCAGCAGTGGTGTACAGGGCACAGATACGCAGTATTTT. Translated, it gives CASSGVQGTDTQYF.

V is TRBV5-6 and J is TRBJ1-5; D is possibly TRBD1 (5 bases). The V gene lost 2 bases and the J gene lost 0 bases, with 6 bases spanning the gap. Per the germline V gene, CDR1 is SGHDT and CDR2 is YYEEEE. CDR3 length equals 14 residues. The CDR3 nucleotides read TGTGCCAGCAGCTTACAGGCTAGCAATCAGCCCCAGCATTTT. This sequence encodes CASSLQASNQPQHF.

The chain couples TRBV28 to TRBJ2-5; D uncertain. CDR1 and CDR2 (germline): MDHEN, SYDVKM. CDR3 length equals 15 residues. V was cut by 6 bases and J by 2 bases, with 16 bases left in between. The CDR3 region has the DNA TGTGCCAGCAGCCCCTGGGCGGATCAGCAAGAGACCCAGTACTTC. Protein product: CASSPWADQQETQYF.

V is TRBV11-3 and J is TRBJ2-1, with 11 bases aligning to TRBD2. V lost 4 bases and J lost 4; bases outside the gene matches: 6. Per the germline V gene, CDR1 is SGHNT and CDR2 is YENEEA. The CDR3 is made up of 16 amino acids. The CDR3 loop is CASSSHSGGGYNEQFF. CDR3 coding DNA: TGTGCCAGCAGCTCTCATAGCGGGGGGGGTTACAATGAGCAGTTCTTC. The whole variable domain, remainder taken from reference TRBV11-3 and TRBJ2-1, is EAGVVQSPRYKIIEKKQPVAFWCNPISGHNTLYWYLQNLGQGPELLIRYENEEAVDDSQLPKDRFSAERLKGVDSTLKIQPAELGDSAVYLCASSSHSGGGYNEQFFGPGTRLTVL.

This clone has a handful of counts. The rearrangement joins TRBV19 to TRBJ1-5; TRBD1 might be the D (5 bases). This CDR3 has 14 amino acids. The germline gives CDR1 LNHDA, CDR2 SQIVND (reference sequence). Between the trimmed V and J ends, which lost 4 bases and 1 base, there was a span of 8 bases. CDR3 protein: CASSSWGSNQPQHF. CDR3 nucleotides: TGTGCCAGTAGTAGTTGGGGCAGCAATCAGCCCCAGCATTTT.

The gene calls are TRBV19 and TRBJ1-1; no clear D gene. V was shortened by 1 base and J by 3 bases, with 12 bases between the two germline ends. The CDR3 consists of 15 residues. CDR1 is LNHDA and CDR2 is SQIVND in the germline V gene (reference sequence). DNA for the CDR3: TGTGCCAGTAGTATAGCCCGTCTAGGAGACACTGAAGCTTTCTTT. Protein sequence: CASSIARLGDTEAFF.

This chain links TRBV7-6 with TRBJ2-2; possibly TRBD1 or TRBD2 for D (5 bases each). The germline V gene has CDR1 SGHVS and CDR2 FNYEAQ. The CDR3 loop spans 15 amino acids. Trimming left V 5 bases short and J 2 bases short, with 12 bases between. In DNA form, the CDR3 reads TGTGCCAGCAGCCGGGTGGGGGTTAACACCGGGGAGCTGTTTTTT. Amino acid sequence: CASSRVGVNTGELFF.

This chain links TRBV5-5 with TRBJ1-1; D remains unclear. The CDR3 length is 13 residues. Germline CDR1 SGHKS, CDR2 YYEKEE (reference sequence). Trimming pared 5 bases from V and 0 bases from J, leaving 8 bases between. The CDR3 region is CASRESMNTEAFF. The CDR3 DNA is TGTGCCAGCAGGGAATCTATGAACACTGAAGCTTTCTTT. Supplemented by reference TRBV5-5 and TRBJ1-1, the full variable domain reads DAGVTQSPTHLIKTRGQQVTLRCSPISGHKSVSWYQQVLGQGPQFIFQYYEKEERGRGNFPDRFSARQFPNYSSELNVNALLLGDSALYLCASRESMNTEAFFGQGTRLTVV.

The J gene is TRBJ2-3, the V gene TRBV10-3, with D maybe TRBD2 (5 bases). The ends were cut back, 10 bases at V and 13 bases at J, with 24 bases in the middle. Germline V gene data show CDR1 as ENHRY and CDR2 as SYGVKD. The CDR3 extends over 13 amino acids. CDR3: CATISSSGYPEYF. For the CDR3, the DNA is TGTGCCACCATAAGTTCGAGCGGCTACCCTGAGTATTTT.

The CDR3 DNA sequence: TGTGCCAGCAGCTTTGGCGTTACGGATACGCAGTATTTT. Its protein product is CASSFGVTDTQYF. V gene TRBV11-2 combines with J gene TRBJ2-3; D gene ambiguous. V dropped 3 bases and J dropped 6 bases, with 10 bases sitting between them. Germline values: CDR1 SGHAT, CDR2 FQNNGV. This CDR3 spans 13 amino acids.

This chain links TRBV11-2 with TRBJ2-7; possibly TRBD1 for D (6 bases). This CDR3 comprises 14 residues. V gave up 4 bases and J gave up 5 bases, with 15 bases separating them. Germline V gives CDR1 SGHAT, CDR2 FQNNGV. This chain's CDR3 is CASSSTQGWNEQYF. The CDR3 region has the DNA TGTGCCAGCAGCTCAACTCAGGGGTGGAACGAGCAGTACTTC. The whole variable domain, filled in from reference TRBV11-2 and TRBJ2-7, reads EAGVAQSPRYKIIEKRQSVAFWCNPISGHATLYWYQQILGQGPKLLIQFQNNGVVDDSQLPKDRFSAERLKGVDSTLKIQPAKLEDSAVYLCASSSTQGWNEQYFGPGTRLTVT.

The chain employs TRBV13 and TRBJ2-7, with TRBD1 matching 9 bases. The V and J ends lost 1 base and 6 bases, in that order; junction bases with no gene match: 4. The CDR3 totals 14 residues. Germline values: CDR1 PRHDT, CDR2 FYEKMQ (reference sequence). Written as DNA, the CDR3 is TGTGCCAGCAGCTTAGTCCTGACAGGGGGCGAGCAGTACTTC. This sequence encodes CASSLVLTGGEQYF.

The CDR3 DNA follows: TGCGCCAGCAGCCCTCCCGGTGGTGATGAGCAGTTCTTC. This encodes CASSPPGGDEQFF. The V and J genes are TRBV4-3 and TRBJ2-1, with no clear D. The CDR3 covers 13 residues. Germline V gives CDR1 LGHNA, CDR2 YSLEER. Trimming pared 4 bases from V and 8 bases from J, leaving 12 bases between.

This clone has more than one count but fewer than ten. The gene calls are TRBV4-2 and TRBJ2-1, with 10 bases lining up with TRBD1. V lost 6 bases and J lost 9; bases outside the gene matches: 11. Germline V CDR1 and CDR2: LGHNA, YNFKEQ. The CDR3 has 15 residues. CDR3 loop: CASRNSGTGDSEQFF. The CDR3 nucleotides are TGTGCCAGCAGAAACTCCGGGACAGGGGATAGTGAGCAGTTCTTC.

The chain couples TRBV6-1 to TRBJ2-7, with TRBD2 matching 9 bases. The CDR3 loop spans 15 amino acids. Germline-derived CDR1 and CDR2 are MNHNS and SASEGT. J was trimmed by 3 bases and V by 1 base; bases with no gene match: 4. The CDR3 DNA follows: TGTGCCAGCAGTGAAGGAACAGCGGGGGGCTACGAGCAGTACTTC. It translates to CASSEGTAGGYEQYF.

This chain uses TRBV24-1 with TRBJ2-1; 7 nucleotides align to TRBD2. V dropped 1 base and J dropped 10; count of bases not matched to a gene: 3. The CDR3 has 13 amino acids. Germline V lookup: CDR1 KGHDR, CDR2 SFDVKD. In DNA form, the CDR3 reads TGTGCCACCAGTGATTTCCCGGGACTAGAGCAGTTCTTC. This sequence encodes CATSDFPGLEQFF.

V usage is TRBV5-1 and J usage is TRBJ1-3; 9 nucleotides align to TRBD1. The CDR3 extends over 18 amino acids. The V and J ends lost 2 bases and 1 base, in that order; junction bases with no gene match: 10. CDR1 and CDR2 (germline): SGHRS, YFSETQ. Here the CDR3 DNA reads TGCGCCAGCAGCTTTGGGTGGCCACAGGGGGCATCTGGAAACACCATATATTTT. The encoded protein is CASSFGWPQGASGNTIYF.

The count of this clone is one. The rearrangement joins TRBV9 to TRBJ1-4; no clear D gene. The CDR3 sequence is 15 residues long. V was clipped by 0 bases and J by 7 bases, with 13 bases between them. Germline V gene sequence: CDR1 SGDLS, CDR2 YYNGEE. The CDR3 region has the DNA TGTGCCAGCAGCGTAGGAGCCCTGGAAGGTGAAAAACTGTTTTTT. As protein: CASSVGALEGEKLFF.

In its sample, this clone was seen once. The V and J genes are TRBV28 and TRBJ2-7, with D possibly matching TRBD1 (7 bases). The CDR3 has 12 residues. Germline CDR1 and CDR2: MDHEN and SYDVKM. V was clipped by 7 bases and J by 4 bases, with 11 bases between them. CDR3 region: CASTPGGYEQYF. The CDR3 nucleotides read TGTGCCAGCACTCCAGGGGGGTACGAGCAGTACTTC.

J is TRBJ1-6 and V is TRBV24-1, with 7 bases lining up with TRBD1. The germline CDR1 and CDR2 sequences are KGHDR and SFDVKD. The CDR3 spans 17 residues. Trimming removed 3 bases from V and 6 bases from J; junction bases left unmatched: 10. The CDR3 DNA reads as TGTGCCACCAGTGATCGACAGCCGGGACAGACTAATTCACCCCTCCACTTT. Protein sequence: CATSDRQPGQTNSPLHF.